The source of this T cell receptor (beta chain) is a study of CD8 T cells in Susac syndrome. RNA, at roughly 0.45 to 1 ug, was reverse transcribed with random hexamers. MiXCR, applied by TCRdb to the immunoSEQ multiplex PCR reads, yields one record per CDR3 protein. Of roughly 200,000 distinct CDR3 sequences listed, around 94% were seen once; the top ten hold 0.099%. CDR1 is MDHEN and CDR2 is SYDVKM in the germline V gene. This CDR3 comprises 16 residues. With 3 bases clipped from V and 2 bases from J, the junction kept 4 bases outside the gene matches. V usage is TRBV28 and J usage is TRBJ2-3; 11 bases match TRBD2. The origin of this receptor is a human donor with Susac syndrome. Specimen: CD4+ T cells from PBMCs. Here the CDR3 reads CASSFGGLADTDTQYF. The CDR3 DNA follows: TGTGCCAGCAGTTTTGGGGGACTAGCGGACACAGATACGCAGTATTTT.